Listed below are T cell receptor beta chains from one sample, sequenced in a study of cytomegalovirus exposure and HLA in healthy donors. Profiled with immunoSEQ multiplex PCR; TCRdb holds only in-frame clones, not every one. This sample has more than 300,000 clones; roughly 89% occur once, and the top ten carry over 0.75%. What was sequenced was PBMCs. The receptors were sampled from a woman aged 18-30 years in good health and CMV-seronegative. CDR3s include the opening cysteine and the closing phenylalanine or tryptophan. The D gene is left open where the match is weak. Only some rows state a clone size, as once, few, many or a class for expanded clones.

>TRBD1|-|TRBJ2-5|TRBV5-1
TGCGCCAGCAGCTTGACAGGGGGCGTTGAGACCCAGTACTTC
CASSLTGGVETQYF
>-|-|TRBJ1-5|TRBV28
TGTGCCAGCACGGGGGAAAACTGGCCTAGCAATCAGCCCCAGCATTTT
CASTGENWPSNQPQHF
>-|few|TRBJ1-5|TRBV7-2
TGTGCCAGCAGCGGACAGCGGGGACAGCCCCAGCATTTT
CASSGQRGQPQHF
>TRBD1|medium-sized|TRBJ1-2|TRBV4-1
TGCGCCAGCAGCCCACGGACAGGGGCGTACTATGGCTACACCTTC
CASSPRTGAYYGYTF
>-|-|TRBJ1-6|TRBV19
TGTGCCAGTAGTATCGCCGGCCAGGTACGATCACCCCTCCACTTT
CASSIAGQVRSPLHF
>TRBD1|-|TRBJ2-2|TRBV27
TGTGCCAGCAGTTTCCTTCCGGGACAGGGGAACACCGGGGAGCTGTTTTTT
CASSFLPGQGNTGELFF
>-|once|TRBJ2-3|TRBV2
TGTGCCAGCAAAGAAAAGGACAACTTCCCCGCTCTCACAGATACGCAGTATTTT
CASKEKDNFPALTDTQYF
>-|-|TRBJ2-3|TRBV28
TGTGCCAGCAGTCGGCACTGGACCGGGGGCACAGATACGCAGTATTTT
CASSRHWTGGTDTQYF
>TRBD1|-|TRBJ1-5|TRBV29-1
TGCAGAGTAGACAGGGGGCGAGGGAGCAATCAGCCCCAGCATTTT
CRVDRGRGSNQPQHF
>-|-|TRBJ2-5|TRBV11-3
TGTGCCAGCAGCTTCTCGCCGTCTAGCTCAAAAAGGGAGACCCAGTACTTC
CASSFSPSSSKRETQYF
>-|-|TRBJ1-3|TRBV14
TGTGCCAGCAGCCCTTTGACAGTCGGAAACACCATATATTTT
CASSPLTVGNTIYF
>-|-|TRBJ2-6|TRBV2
TGTGCCAGCGAGGGGGTGTCTGGGGCCAACGTCCTGACTTTC
CASEGVSGANVLTF
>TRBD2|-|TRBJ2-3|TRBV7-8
TGTGCCAGCAGACCGATCGGGCGGGAGATGACAGATACGCAGTATTTT
CASRPIGREMTDTQYF
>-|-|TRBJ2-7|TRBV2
TGTGCCAGCAGTGGCGGTATGGAGAGCCACGAGCAGTACTTC
CASSGGMESHEQYF
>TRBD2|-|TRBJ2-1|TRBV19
TGTGCCAGTACCCCTCTAGCGGGAGAGGGGGCTGAGCAGTTCTTC
CASTPLAGEGAEQFF
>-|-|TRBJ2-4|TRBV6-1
TGTGCCAGCAGTGTAATCCGAGCCAAAAACATTCAGTACTTC
CASSVIRAKNIQYF
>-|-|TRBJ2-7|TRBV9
TGTGCCAGCAGCCCAGACCCAGGGGGGACCTACGAGCAGTACTTC
CASSPDPGGTYEQYF
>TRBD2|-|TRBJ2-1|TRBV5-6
TGTGCCAGCAGCCTAGCCCTTTTCCTAGCGGGGGATGACAATGAGCAGTTCTTC
CASSLALFLAGDDNEQFF
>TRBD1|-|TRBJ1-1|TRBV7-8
TGTGCCAGCACTCATGGCGACTCACCGGGACAGGGAATAGCTTTCTTT
CASTHGDSPGQGIAFF
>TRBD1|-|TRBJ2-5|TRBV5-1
TGCGCCAGCAGCTTAGGACAGGGGGTGGGAGAGACCCAGTACTTC
CASSLGQGVGETQYF
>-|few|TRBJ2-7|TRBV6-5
TGTGCCAGCAGGATATGTCAGGAGCAGTACTTC
CASRICQEQYF
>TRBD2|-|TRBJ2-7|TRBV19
TGTGCCAGTAGTTGGACTAGCGGGAGTTCCTCCGAGCAGTACTTC
CASSWTSGSSSEQYF
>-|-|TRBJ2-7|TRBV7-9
TGTGCCAGCAGCTTTGTCCCAGGGGGGTACGAGCAGTACTTC
CASSFVPGGYEQYF
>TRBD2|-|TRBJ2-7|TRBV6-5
TGTGCCAGCAGTTACGGGACTAGCCAGTACGAGCAGTACTTC
CASSYGTSQYEQYF
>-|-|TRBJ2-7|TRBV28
TGTGCCAGCAGCTTGAACCTGGAACGTCTAGCAGACTACGAGCAGTACTTC
CASSLNLERLADYEQYF
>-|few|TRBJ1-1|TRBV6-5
TGTGCCAGCAGTTACGGGCAGGGGATGAACACTGAAGCTTTCTTT
CASSYGQGMNTEAFF
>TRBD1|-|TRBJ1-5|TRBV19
TGTGCCAGTAGACACAGGGGGCACAGCAATCAGCCCCAGCATTTT
CASRHRGHSNQPQHF
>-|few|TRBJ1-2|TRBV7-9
TGTGCCAGCCTATCGCGGGATCTACCTCGGGACTATGGCTACACCTTC
CASLSRDLPRDYGYTF
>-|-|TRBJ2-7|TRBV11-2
TGTGCCAGCAGCCTATTACAGGGCCCCTACGAGCAGTACTTC
CASSLLQGPYEQYF
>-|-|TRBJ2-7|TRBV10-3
TGTGCCATCAGTCCAGGGGAGAGCTCCTACGAGCAGTACTTC
CAISPGESSYEQYF
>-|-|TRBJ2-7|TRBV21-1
TGTGCCAGCAGCAAATGTAGGGCGACAGGGGCCCTCTACGAGCAGTACTTC
CASSKCRATGALYEQYF
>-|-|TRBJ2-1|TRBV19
TGTGCCAGTAGTATATCAGCCCAGGGTCAGTTCTTC
CASSISAQGQFF
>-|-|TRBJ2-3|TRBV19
TGTGCCGCCGGAGGGGATAGGGCTTCGGCAGATACGCAGTATTTT
CAAGGDRASADTQYF
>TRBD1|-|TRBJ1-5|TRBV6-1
TGTGCCAGCAGTGAAGTAGACAGGGGATTTCAGCCCCAGCATTTT
CASSEVDRGFQPQHF
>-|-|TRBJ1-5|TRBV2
TGTGCCAGCAGTGAAGACTCGGGAAGCAATCAGCCCCAGCATTTT
CASSEDSGSNQPQHF
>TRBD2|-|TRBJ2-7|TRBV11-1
TGTGCCAGCAGCTTAGCGCGTAGCGGGCTCCTTTCCTACGAGCAGTACTTC
CASSLARSGLLSYEQYF
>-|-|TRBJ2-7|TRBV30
TGTGCCTGGAGTGGGTTTTCAGGGAACCACGAGCAGTACTTC
CAWSGFSGNHEQYF